The rows below give T cell receptor beta chains drawn from one sample of a study of blood T cells in healthy people across ages. A single record per CDR3 protein comes from TCRdb applying MiXCR to the 5' RACE reads. The sample lists hundreds of thousands of distinct CDR3 sequences; roughly 20% were seen once. Sequenced sample: blood. These receptors originate from a man in his 70s in good health. Both conserved end residues are part of each CDR3. A D gene is named only where the DNA matches it firmly. The size field is filled for only some rows; it gives once, few, many or a size class.

>-|TRBV7-2|TRBJ2-2|-
TGTGCCAGCAGCTTAGCGCAAAGAGGGTTGAACACCGGGGAGCTGTTTTTT
CASSLAQRGLNTGELFF
>many|TRBV4-1|TRBJ2-7|-
TGCGCCAGCAGCCAAGAGGACATTCCGCGTTACGAGCAGTACTTC
CASSQEDIPRYEQYF
>few|TRBV12-3/TRBV12-4|TRBJ2-5|TRBD2
TGTGCCAGCAGTTTGGGCGGGAGTCTTACGGAGACCCAGTACTTC
CASSLGGSLTETQYF
>few|TRBV2|TRBJ1-3|-
TGTGCCAGCAGTGAATCGCGTCGGGACTCTGGAAACACCATATATTTT
CASSESRRDSGNTIYF
>-|TRBV20-1|TRBJ2-1|-
TGCAGTGCTAGTGAATCGGGGGCCCGGGAGCAGTTCTTC
CSASESGAREQFF
>-|TRBV12-5|TRBJ1-5|-
TGTGCTAGTGGTTCGGACTGGGGTCAGCCCCAGCATTTT
CASGSDWGQPQHF
>few|TRBV3-1|TRBJ2-3|-
TGTGCCAGCCAGAGCGTTCTCACAGATACGCAGTATTTT
CASQSVLTDTQYF
>few|TRBV6-1|TRBJ1-4|-
TGTGCCAGCAGTGCCGCCCGGGGTAGTAATGAAAAACTGTTTTTT
CASSAARGSNEKLFF
>few|TRBV7-8|TRBJ2-2|-
TGTGCCAGCAGCTTAGGTTGGGGGAACACCGGGGAGCTGTTTTTT
CASSLGWGNTGELFF
>few|TRBV29-1|TRBJ2-1|-
TGCAGCGTTGAGGATATAGTATCAGTCAATGAGCAGTTCTTC
CSVEDIVSVNEQFF
>few|TRBV9|TRBJ2-7|-
TGTGCCAGCAGCGTAGGACCGGGTGAAAACTCCTACGAGCAGTACTTC
CASSVGPGENSYEQYF
>-|TRBV12-3/TRBV12-4|TRBJ2-7|TRBD2
TGTGCCAGCGGGGACTACGCCTCCTACGAGCAGTACTTC
CASGDYASYEQYF
>few|TRBV3-1|TRBJ2-1|-
TGTGCCAGCAGCCAAGGTGTCCAGGGGCCTAATGAGCAGTTCTTC
CASSQGVQGPNEQFF
>few|TRBV20-1|TRBJ2-5|-
TGCAGTGCTAGTCCTGGTAGTAGAGAGACCCGGTACTTC
CSASPGSRETRYF
>-|TRBV7-9|TRBJ2-2|-
TGTGCCAGCAGCCGAGCGGGCCCGAACACCGGGGAGCTGTTTTTT
CASSRAGPNTGELFF
>few|TRBV25-1|TRBJ2-3|-
TGTGCCAGCAGTACACTCCCCCGTCCCTCGGGCACAGATACGCAGTATTTT
CASSTLPRPSGTDTQYF
>-|TRBV4-3|TRBJ2-7|TRBD1
TGCGCCAGCAGCCAAATGGGACAGGGAGTCTACGAGCAGTACTTC
CASSQMGQGVYEQYF
>few|TRBV27|TRBJ2-7|TRBD1
TGTGCCAGCAGTTCACACTCCCTTCAGGGGGTTTTCTACGAGCAGTACTTC
CASSSHSLQGVFYEQYF